The 22 T cell receptor beta chains given below trace back to one sample, sequenced in a study of blood T cell repertoires in COVID-19. The assay was immunoSEQ multiplex PCR, and TCRdb's table has in-frame clones only and misses some. Of about 160,000 clones in the sample, more than 75% were seen once. Sequences were obtained from PBMCs or T cells enriched from blood (not recorded which). These receptor sequences come from a woman between 50 and 59 years old who had recovered from COVID-19.

The rearrangement links TRBV5-4 to TRBJ2-7, with 11 bases matching TRBD2. Germline loops: CDR1 SGHNT, CDR2 YYREEE (reference sequence). V was clipped by 4 bases and J by 2 bases; unmatched bases: 8. This CDR3 is 16 amino acids long. The CDR3 region has the DNA TGTGCCAGCAGCCTAGCCCCTAGCGGGGGGACCTACGAGCAGTACTTC. Protein product: CASSLAPSGGTYEQYF.

This chain joins TRBV5-1 and TRBJ2-3; 10 bases are shared with TRBD2. V lost 1 base, J lost 2 bases, and 4 bases stayed unmatched. This CDR3 has 16 amino acids. Germline V gene sequence: CDR1 SGHRS, CDR2 YFSETQ. CDR3 nucleotide sequence: TGCGCCAGCAGCTTGAAACTAGCGGGACTCACAGATACGCAGTATTTT. Translation gives CASSLKLAGLTDTQYF.

This rearrangement joins TRBV14 to TRBJ1-1; 10 bases match TRBD1. V was clipped by 4 bases and J by 3 bases; unmatched bases: 5. CDR1 and CDR2 (germline): SGHDN, FVKESK. The CDR3 loop spans 15 amino acids. Here the CDR3 DNA reads TGTGCCAGCAGCCCCAGGACAGGGGGTCACACTGAAGCTTTCTTT. It is translated as CASSPRTGGHTEAFF.

The chain joins TRBV11-3 to TRBJ1-1; D gene ambiguous. There are 13 residues in the CDR3. Germline V gives CDR1 SGHNT, CDR2 YENEEA. V was cut by 2 bases and J by 6 bases, with 10 bases left in between. The CDR3 is CASSLPGWPEAFF. The CDR3 DNA follows: TGTGCCAGCAGCTTACCGGGGTGGCCTGAAGCTTTCTTT. Together with reference TRBV11-3 and TRBJ1-1, the CDR3 gives the full variable domain: EAGVVQSPRYKIIEKKQPVAFWCNPISGHNTLYWYLQNLGQGPELLIRYENEEAVDDSQLPKDRFSAERLKGVDSTLKIQPAELGDSAVYLCASSLPGWPEAFFGQGTRLTVV.

As for this clone: A read error may produce the germline difference seen at one junction end. The gene calls are TRBV15 and TRBJ2-3; D unclear. The germline CDR1 and CDR2 sequences are LNHNV and YYDKDF (reference sequence). This CDR3 is 15 amino acids long. The CDR3 reads CATAPSRTVTNTQYF. The CDR3 DNA reads TGTGCCACGGCACCTTCACGCACAGTCACAAATACGCAGTATTTT. The entire variable domain, with the rest obtained from reference TRBV15 and TRBJ2-3, is as follows: DAMVIQNPRYQVTQFGKPVTLSCSQTLNHNVMYWYQQKSSQAPKLLFHYYDKDFNNEADTPDNFQSRRPNTSFCFLDIRSPGLGDTAMYLCATAPSRTVTNTQYFGPGTRLTVL.

The V and J genes are TRBV7-9 and TRBJ1-2; weak D call: TRBD1 (6 bases). V gave up 1 base and J gave up 8 bases, with 20 bases separating them. There are 16 residues in the CDR3. CDR1 is SEHNR and CDR2 is FQNEAQ in the germline V gene (reference sequence). The CDR3 DNA is TGTGCCAGCAGCTTAGATTACAGGGCGGTAGAAGGGGGCTACACCTTC. Its translation: CASSLDYRAVEGGYTF. Looking up the rest from reference TRBV7-9 and TRBJ1-2 gives the full variable domain: DTGVSQNPRHKITKRGQNVTFRCDPISEHNRLYWYRQTLGQGPEFLTYFQNEAQLEKSRLLSDRFSAERPKGSFSTLEIQRTEQGDSAMYLCASSLDYRAVEGGYTFGSGTRLTVV.

The rearrangement uses TRBV19 and TRBJ1-4; D is perhaps TRBD1 (6 bases). This CDR3 is 12 amino acids long. CDR1 and CDR2 from the germline V gene are LNHDA and SQIVND (reference sequence). The V end lost 5 bases, the J end lost 12 bases, and 13 bases lay between the germline ends. This CDR3 is CASSPRTDQLFF. In nucleotides, the CDR3 is TGTGCCAGTAGTCCCCGGACAGATCAACTGTTTTTT.

The V gene is TRBV7-8, the J gene TRBJ2-1, with 11 bases that match TRBD2. The CDR3 sequence is 14 residues long. Germline CDR1 is SGHVS and CDR2 is FQNEAQ. The V gene end was trimmed by 5 bases and the J gene end by 9 bases; junction bases not matched to a gene: 6. The CDR3 DNA sequence: TGTGCCAGCAGCCAACAAACTAGCGGGAGTGAGCAGTTCTTC. As protein: CASSQQTSGSEQFF.

This chain connects TRBV7-2 to TRBJ2-5; TRBD2 matches 9 bases. The V segment lost 5 bases and the J segment 3 bases; nucleotides outside the gene matches: 7. The CDR3 contains 15 residues. The germline gives CDR1 SGHTA, CDR2 FQGNSA. For the CDR3, the DNA is TGTGCCAGCAGCCGGGACGCGGGGGGGAAAGAGACCCAGTACTTC. This sequence encodes CASSRDAGGKETQYF.

This sequence joins TRBV2 and TRBJ1-6; TRBD1 might be the D (6 bases). Germline-derived CDR1 and CDR2 are SNHLY and FYNNEI. Trimming took 10 bases from V and 5 from J, leaving 12 bases between them. The CDR3 is made up of 13 amino acids. CDR3 in amino acids: CANAGTHNSPLHF. As DNA, the CDR3 is TGTGCCAACGCCGGGACACATAATTCACCCCTCCACTTT.

This rearrangement joins TRBV11-3 to TRBJ2-2; 8 bases match TRBD2. The CDR3 runs to 15 residues. CDR1 is SGHNT and CDR2 is YENEEA in the germline V gene. The ends lost 1 base at V and 4 bases at J; junction bases unmatched: 2. CDR3 protein: CASSLAGGSTGELFF. In DNA form, the CDR3 reads TGTGCCAGCAGCTTAGCGGGGGGGAGCACCGGGGAGCTGTTTTTT.

The chain is built from TRBV30 and TRBJ2-3, with a weak D call TRBD2 (6 bases). There are 16 residues in the CDR3. Between the trimmed V and J ends, which lost 2 bases and 0 bases, there was a span of 15 bases. Germline V gene lookup returns CDR1 GTSNPN and CDR2 SVGIG (reference sequence). The CDR3 DNA is TGTGCCTGGAGTATGGGAGGAGTCGGGAGCACAGATACGCAGTATTTT. This translates into CAWSMGGVGSTDTQYF.

This rearrangement joins TRBV7-9 to TRBJ2-1; 7 nucleotides match TRBD1. The CDR3 is made up of 14 amino acids. Germline V lookup: CDR1 SEHNR, CDR2 FQNEAQ (reference sequence). J gave up 3 bases and V 5 bases, and 4 bases lay outside the gene matches. The CDR3 region has the DNA TGTGCCAGCAGCCCGGGACAGTACTACAATGAGCAGTTCTTC. This encodes CASSPGQYYNEQFF. The variable domain in full, with the rest retrieved from reference TRBV7-9 and TRBJ2-1, is DTGVSQNPRHKITKRGQNVTFRCDPISEHNRLYWYRQTLGQGPEFLTYFQNEAQLEKSRLLSDRFSAERPKGSFSTLEIQRTEQGDSAMYLCASSPGQYYNEQFFGPGTRLTVL.

A word on this clone: A junction end diverges from the germline sequence, so it may reflect a read error. The genes are TRBV27 and TRBJ2-7; 12 nucleotides line up with TRBD2. This CDR3 comprises 13 residues. CDR1 is MNHEY and CDR2 is SMNVEV in the germline V gene (reference sequence). The CDR3: CASSPPGLAGFHF. CDR3 nucleotide sequence: TGTGCCAGCAGTCCCCCCGGACTAGCGGGGTTCCACTTC.

This clone was observed a single time. The CDR3 sequence: CASSVKGDGAPLHF. The CDR3 region has the DNA TGTGCCAGCAGCGTAAAAGGGGATGGGGCACCCCTCCACTTT. V gene TRBV9 combines with J gene TRBJ1-6; D possibly corresponds to TRBD1 (5 bases). The CDR3 has 14 residues. Germline V gene lookup returns CDR1 SGDLS and CDR2 YYNGEE. The V gene lost 1 base and the J gene lost 11 bases, with 13 bases spanning the gap.

V usage is TRBV19 and J usage is TRBJ2-3, with D possibly being TRBD2 (6 bases). Trimming took 6 bases from V and 0 from J, leaving 16 bases between them. This CDR3 has 16 amino acids. Germline loops: CDR1 LNHDA, CDR2 SQIVND (reference sequence). The CDR3 nucleotides read TGTGCCAGTAGACAAGGGACTCCCGCTAGCACAGATACGCAGTATTTT. It yields the protein CASRQGTPASTDTQYF.

V and J are TRBV7-2 and TRBJ2-5, with 10 bases fitting TRBD1. Trimming took 4 bases from V and 5 from J; bases not matched to a gene: 7. CDR1 and CDR2 from the germline V gene are SGHTA and FQGNSA. There are 15 residues in the CDR3. DNA for the CDR3: TGTGCCAGCAGCTCCGACAGGGGGCGTCGGGAGACCCAGTACTTC. It yields the protein CASSSDRGRRETQYF. Looking up the rest from reference TRBV7-2 and TRBJ2-5 gives the full variable domain: GAGVSQSPSNKVTEKGKDVELRCDPISGHTALYWYRQSLGQGLEFLIYFQGNSAPDKSGLPSDRFSAERTGGSVSTLTIQRTQQEDSAVYLCASSSDRGRRETQYFGPGTRLLVL.

The chain is built from TRBV7-3 and TRBJ1-1; D remains unclear. V was shortened by 6 bases and J by 2 bases, with 10 bases between the two germline ends. CDR1 and CDR2 (germline): SGHTA, FQGTGA. The CDR3 sequence is 13 residues long. The CDR3 DNA sequence: TGTGCCAGCAGTCCAGTGGCTAACACTGAAGCTTTCTTT. Translating it yields CASSPVANTEAFF.

The gene calls are TRBV9 and TRBJ1-1; possibly TRBD1 for D (5 bases). CDR1 SGDLS and CDR2 YYNGEE come from the germline V gene. CDR3 length equals 19 residues. V was clipped by 3 bases and J by 0 bases, with 24 bases between them. The CDR3 DNA is TGTGCCAGCAGCGGAGCCCAAATTCAGGGTGCCGTCATGAACACTGAAGCTTTCTTT. Translated: CASSGAQIQGAVMNTEAFF.

DNA of the CDR3: TGTGCCAGTAGTCCTATCGGGACTGGGTCGACCTACGAGCAGTACTTC. This encodes CASSPIGTGSTYEQYF. V gene TRBV19 combines with J gene TRBJ2-7, with a tentative D call TRBD2 (6 bases). V was shortened by 5 bases and J by 2 bases, with 19 bases between the two germline ends. The length of the CDR3 is 16 residues. In germline, CDR1 is LNHDA, CDR2 SQIVND (reference sequence).

The chain couples TRBV5-6 to TRBJ1-1; 9 nucleotides line up with TRBD1. The CDR3 extends over 15 amino acids. The V gene end was trimmed by 3 bases and the J gene end by 4 bases; junction bases not matched to a gene: 7. Per germline, CDR1 SGHDT and CDR2 YYEEEE. The CDR3 loop reads CASSWAGTGITEAFF. As DNA, the CDR3 is TGTGCCAGCAGCTGGGCCGGGACAGGGATCACTGAAGCTTTCTTT.

The chain carries TRBV19 and TRBJ2-3; D is ambiguous. This CDR3 contains 16 residues. Trimming left V 3 bases short and J 2 bases short, with 15 bases between. Germline values: CDR1 LNHDA, CDR2 SQIVND (reference sequence). The CDR3 nucleotides are TGTGCCAGTAGTATGTCGTCCGGAGTAAACACAGATACGCAGTATTTT. It translates to CASSMSSGVNTDTQYF.